The rows below give T cell receptor beta chains drawn from one sample of a study of blood T cell repertoires in COVID-19. The method was immunoSEQ multiplex PCR; TCRdb's version includes in-frame clones alone and lacks a portion of them. The sample lists 330,000 or so clones, over 80% occurring once. Sequenced material: PBMCs or T cells enriched from blood (not recorded which). Receptors were obtained from a man aged 25 to 45 who had recovered from COVID-19. The conserved cysteine and the conserved F or W are not part of the CDR3 here. Each record gives: CDR3 protein, J gene, D gene, V gene. The D gene is left open where the match is weak.

CDR3 protein: ASTPLEGEYYGYT; J gene: TRBJ1-2; D gene: .; V gene: TRBV5-1
CDR3 protein: ASSYHGSDYGYT; J gene: TRBJ1-2; D gene: .; V gene: TRBV6-5
CDR3 protein: ASSSGQQYT; J gene: TRBJ1-2; D gene: TRBD1; V gene: TRBV5-5
CDR3 protein: ASSRSGGTEAF; J gene: TRBJ1-1; D gene: .; V gene: TRBV27
CDR3 protein: ASSMFRGQQETQY; J gene: TRBJ2-5; D gene: .; V gene: TRBV5-1
CDR3 protein: ASSRTGGEYNQPQH; J gene: TRBJ1-5; D gene: TRBD1; V gene: TRBV11-2
CDR3 protein: ASRHRDRAGGETQY; J gene: TRBJ2-5; D gene: TRBD1; V gene: TRBV3-1/TRBV3-2
CDR3 protein: ASSPGTGPNEQF; J gene: TRBJ2-1; D gene: TRBD1; V gene: TRBV7-9
CDR3 protein: AGRLAAGELF; J gene: TRBJ2-2; D gene: TRBD2; V gene: TRBV7-2
CDR3 protein: ASSLTSGTGSTDTQY; J gene: TRBJ2-3; D gene: .; V gene: TRBV7-8
CDR3 protein: ASSILAGGRDTQY; J gene: TRBJ2-3; D gene: TRBD2; V gene: TRBV11-2
CDR3 protein: ASSFGRASNQPQH; J gene: TRBJ1-5; D gene: .; V gene: TRBV6-5
CDR3 protein: ASSSAGGARETQY; J gene: TRBJ2-3; D gene: TRBD2; V gene: TRBV7-8
CDR3 protein: ASSDPGQGSHEQY; J gene: TRBJ2-7; D gene: TRBD1; V gene: TRBV2
CDR3 protein: ASSVGSGGYNEQF; J gene: TRBJ2-1; D gene: TRBD2; V gene: TRBV9
CDR3 protein: ASSETSSYEQY; J gene: TRBJ2-7; D gene: .; V gene: TRBV10-1
CDR3 protein: ASSFAGMNTEAF; J gene: TRBJ1-1; D gene: .; V gene: TRBV27
CDR3 protein: ASSLALAGDTQY; J gene: TRBJ2-3; D gene: .; V gene: TRBV5-1
CDR3 protein: ASSTYNTDTQY; J gene: TRBJ2-3; D gene: .; V gene: TRBV5-4
CDR3 protein: ASSPSIGGTLGAF; J gene: TRBJ1-1; D gene: .; V gene: TRBV18
CDR3 protein: ASKEGRDNMNTEAF; J gene: TRBJ1-1; D gene: .; V gene: TRBV2
CDR3 protein: ASSQDLGDRGSGYT; J gene: TRBJ1-2; D gene: TRBD1; V gene: TRBV4-2
CDR3 protein: ASSQESGGNQPQH; J gene: TRBJ1-5; D gene: .; V gene: TRBV5-5